This TCR beta chain was obtained from a study of regulatory T cells in long-lasting Graves disease (dated by TCRdb to the early 2020s). Study-level background: Newly diagnosed Graves' disease patients had taken antithyroid drugs for less than 3 months. Persistent Graves' disease patients were compared with newly diagnosed Graves' disease patients by peripheral blood TCR sequencing and RNA sequencing. The study took place in China and was registered as a clinical trial. A total of 33 samples underwent TCR sequencing, from 13 patients with persistent Graves' disease and roughly 20 patients with newly diagnosed Graves' disease. The paper's findings and limits, for the study overall: Sequencing and analysis were limited to the TCR beta chain. As a limitation, the authors acknowledged that the small sample size may reduce accuracy. Because the primary lesion, thyroid tissue, could not be accessed, the study looked at peripheral blood alone. Compared with newly diagnosed patients, persistent Graves' disease patients had lower TCR Shannon entropy and fewer highly expanded clones, which suggests clonal expansion. Patients with persistent disease shared more public clonotypes (fewer than 3,000) than newly diagnosed patients did (966). TRBV28, TRBJ1-2 and TRBJ2-5 were preferentially used in persistent disease, while TRBV20-1 and TRBJ2-1 were favored in newly diagnosed disease.

The library was obtained by multiplex PCR. The instrument was an Illumina HiSeq 4000. CDR3 regions were amplified by Arm-PCR with iRepertoire HTBI primers to construct TCR beta libraries. Gel purification was performed on PCR products prior to sequencing. On the study's bioinformatics: Across samples, around 58 TRBV and 12 to 15 TRBJ segments were identified and used for gene usage analysis of CDR3 amino acid clonotypes. COPE and FqMerger were used to merge the filtered high-quality paired reads into contigs. Contigs were aligned with BLAST to IMGT TRBV, TRBD and TRBJ reference genes, and CDR3 was defined per IMGT. Any clonotype with a frequency above 0.1% was classified as a highly expanded clone. Repertoire diversity was measured by Shannon entropy, and V-J evenness by the Gini coefficient. A clonotype found in more than one individual was treated as public. TCRdb reran the public reads through fastp at Q25 and MiXCR, keeping productive beta chains. A single entry per CDR3 protein holds the most common genes and DNA from its merged rows. The V and J calls were not made by the authors but by TCRdb's processing. The sample has some 400,000 distinct CDR3 sequences on record, approximately 15% of them singletons. The ten largest clonotypes hold approximately 16% of the sample.

The sample's time point label is to be understood as: newly diagnosed GD, antithyroid drugs for less than 3 months. RNA was extracted from PBMCs in TRIzol for both TCR sequencing and RNA sequencing. The diagnosis of Graves' disease was made according to American Thyroid Association guidelines. Patients were recruited from an endocrinology department in Xi'an, China. From each patient, around 9 milliliters of peripheral blood was collected into an EDTA anticoagulant tube. PBMCs were isolated by Ficoll Paque Plus density gradient separation without further T cell sorting. An Agilent 2100 Bioanalyzer and agarose gel were used to check RNA quality, while a NanoDrop 2000 measured RNA concentration. There are many counts of this clonotype. Its antigen has not been determined. Base qualities were left out, and no much larger clone turns up one base away. V drops 8 bases and J drops 5 bases, leaving 7 bases in between. Reading from cysteine to phenylalanine, the CDR3 counts 12 amino acids. This entry keeps only the CDR3 DNA: 36 bases, framed from base 1.

These data were also filed under a second study, of T cells in Graves' hyperthyroidism and ophthalmopathy. From that second study: A patient counted as having stable Graves' hyperthyroidism if no progression to ophthalmopathy occurred over 18 months of follow-up. Hyperthyroidism patients were newly diagnosed, had a disease duration of under 2 months, and were aged 18 to 65 years. Patients with uncontrolled infections, other autoimmune diseases, pregnancy or lactation were excluded. Diagnoses relied on clinical symptoms, serum thyroxine and TRAb, thyroid ultrasound and orbital computed tomography. The first round of RT-PCR for the TCR CDR3 was performed with the HTBI primer set and the Qiagen OneStep RT-PCR kit. Most expanded thyroid clonotypes (frequency above 0.001) were also detected in blood, suggesting blood repertoires may reflect thyroid immune responses. Ophthalmopathy was separated from stable hyperthyroidism by a 13 V-J signature model, with around 88% sensitivity and 81% to 82% specificity obtained in cross-validation and 80%/75% obtained in testing. In validation, progression to ophthalmopathy was predicted by the model with nearly 71% sensitivity and under 85% specificity, a median of approximately 7.1 months before onset. To identify TCR V-J signatures that set the groups apart, the researchers used a discovery cohort of more than 95 patients, made up of under 45 with Graves' ophthalmopathy and some 60 with stable Graves' hyperthyroidism. Whether ophthalmopathy could be predicted prospectively was tested in an independent validation cohort made up of roughly 19 hyperthyroidism patients plus 17 patients who later progressed to ophthalmopathy. The 90 or so discovery patients were randomly split 7:3 into training and test sets. The study also compared thyroid tissue and blood T-cell repertoires from several Graves' hyperthyroidism patients. Following sampling, methimazole starting at 30 mg daily was given to hyperthyroidism patients, and high-dose intravenous methylprednisolone was given to ophthalmopathy patients. Libraries were constructed in a second round of multiplex PCR, after which size selection and purification were carried out. Libraries were sequenced paired-end with 100 bp reads on an Illumina HiSeq2000. Raw data were processed with SOAPnuke, discarding reads with adapters, uncalled bases, mean Phred below 15, or no exact constant-primer or identifier match. COPE v1.2.5 was used to merge high-quality paired reads, and clonotypes were defined as unique nucleotide sequences. Clonotypes were aligned to IMGT TRBV, TRBD and TRBJ reference segments using MiTCR v1.1. The analysis included only V-J combinations with a frequency above 0.0001, which together covered roughly 99% of the repertoires. A TCS score was defined as the ratio between F50 (clonal expansion) and ExV (chaos), using BLOSUM62-based TCRdist between CDR3 peptides within each V-J. Welch's t-statistics and random forest reduced around 520 V-J features to about 13, which were used in a naive Bayes classifier (R e1071). No statistical method was used to set the sample size in advance, and investigators knew the group allocation. The paper describes TCR Vbeta CDR3 sequencing of 135 peripheral blood samples, made up of under 50 ophthalmopathy patients, roughly 75 hyperthyroidism patients and about 17 progressor patients.

The origin of this receptor is a woman between 25 and 40 years old with Graves disease. Donor details come from another sample of the same person, matched by shared clones. Source: peripheral blood mononuclear cells (PBMCs), taken at new diagnosis, from a patient treated with antithyroid drugs. Recombination connected TRBV12-3 or TRBV12-4 to TRBJ1-6; TRBD1 is possibly the D segment (5 matching bases). The sequenced DNA is TGTGCCAGCGGGGCACATAATTCACCCCTCCACTTT. Its protein product is CASGAHNSPLHF.